This section outlines one T cell receptor beta chain sequence together with its context. Its antigen is currently unknown. The data are from a study of STAT5B mutations in CD4+ large granular lymphocyte leukemia. Notes on the study in general: Top patient clones used TRBV06 genes more often: 8/27 versus 2/35 in controls.

This was a survey-level run. The authors' processing: The detection floor for productive clonotype frequency was 2.59 x 10-5. Only in-frame clones appear in the TCRdb table, and some are missing; sequencing was by immunoSEQ multiplex PCR. That table gives V, J and clone size, and the DNA gave D and trimming. This table holds tens of thousands of clones, around 82% found once. V dropped 1 base and J dropped 3; count of bases not matched to a gene: 4. Germline CDR1 is MNHNS and CDR2 is SASEGT. The CDR3 loop spans 15 amino acids. Buffy coats from healthy blood donors served as controls. The origin of this receptor is a human donor in good health. Sequencing input: CD4+ T cells from blood buffy coats. The gene calls are TRBV6-1 and TRBJ1-2, with TRBD1 matching 8 bases. The DNA for the CDR3 is TGTGCCAGCAGTGAAGGGACAGGGCGATACTATGGCTACACCTTC. It translates to CASSEGTGRYYGYTF.